This T cell receptor (beta chain) was sequenced in a study of vaccination effects on CD4 cells after COVID-19. Study information: Wells each received 2 million to 2.5 million PBMC, cultured with approximately 10 IU/ml IL-2 and 8.5 to 10 ug/ml peptides.

Here immunoSEQ multiplex PCR was the method, and the copy in TCRdb shows in-frame clones only, minus some. This sample carries more than 35,000 clones, around 63% of them seen once, and the ten largest clones take 4% to 4.5%. In regard to this clone: What it binds is unknown.

The CDR3 is made up of 13 amino acids. Germline trimming cut 7 bases from V and 6 bases from J; bases unmatched to any gene: 9. Germline CDR1 and CDR2: MNHEY and SVGAGI. CD4+ T cells were isolated after around ten days of culture. The vaccine recipients had no prior SARS-CoV-2 infection, with negative nucleocapsid antibodies. The chain links TRBV6-5 to TRBJ2-7; 7 bases align to TRBD2. The sample here was CD4+ T cells from PBMCs cultured without peptide, taken before COVID-19 vaccination. This TCR derives from a human donor who received a COVID-19 vaccine. CDR3 sequence (DNA): TGTGCCAGCAACCTGGGAGGGTTAAGCGAGCAGTACTTC. Translated, it gives CASNLGGLSEQYF.